These 15 T cell receptor beta chains originate from one sample sequenced in a study of T cell clonotyping in hematopoietic cell transplantation. Assay used: immunoSEQ multiplex PCR; TCRdb lists only in-frame clones, some missing. The sample contains 5,500 to 9,000 clones, roughly 89% of which appear only once. The specimen comprised PBMCs, sampled 100 days after allogeneic stem cell transplant. These receptors were obtained from a male patient aged 45-59 years who had an allogeneic stem cell transplant from a related donor, so the T cells may come from the graft donor. Some clones in this sample may be carry-over from other donors' samples.

The chain employs TRBV5-4 and TRBJ1-3; TRBD1 might be the D (5 bases). V was shortened by 0 bases and J by 4 bases, with 8 bases between the two germline ends. This CDR3 has 14 residues. The germline V gene has CDR1 SGHNT and CDR2 YYREEE (reference sequence). CDR3 coding DNA: TGTGCCAGCAGCTTGGTAGGGGCCGGAAACACCATATATTTT. Amino acids: CASSLVGAGNTIYF. Based on the CDR3 plus reference TRBV5-4 and TRBJ1-3, the full variable domain is ETGVTQSPTHLIKTRGQQVTLRCSSQSGHNTVSWYQQALGQGPQFIFQYYREEENGRGNFPPRFSGLQFPNYSSELNVNALELDDSALYLCASSLVGAGNTIYFGEGSWLTVV.

V gene TRBV11-3 combines with J gene TRBJ2-2; D is possibly TRBD1 (6 bases). V gave up 5 bases and J gave up 7 bases, with 14 bases separating them. Germline loops: CDR1 SGHNT, CDR2 YENEEA. The CDR3 spans 14 residues. The CDR3 nucleotides read TGTGCCAGCAGCCCCCAGGGACATTTCGGGGAGCTGTTTTTT. This sequence encodes CASSPQGHFGELFF.

The CDR3 DNA follows: TGTGCCAGCAACCCTAGGGGCGGGGGGGCCGGAAATGAGCAGTTCTTC. Translation: CASNPRGGGAGNEQFF. The chain has TRBV7-3 and TRBJ2-1, with 9 nucleotides matching TRBD2. Losses at the gene ends were 7 bases for V and 7 bases for J; bases not matched to a gene: 14. Germline assignment: CDR1 SGHTA and CDR2 FQGTGA. The CDR3 covers 16 residues.

This clone was observed once. The chain combines TRBV29-1 with TRBJ2-5; TRBD2 agrees at 8 bases. The V and J ends lost 4 bases and 5 bases, in that order; junction bases with no gene match: 3. The CDR3 has 12 residues. Germline loops: CDR1 SQVTM, CDR2 ANQGSEA. The CDR3 coding sequence is TGCAGCGTTGCGGCTAGCGGGGAGACCCAGTACTTC. This sequence encodes CSVAASGETQYF.

This chain joins TRBV4-1 and TRBJ1-4; D is possibly TRBD1 (5 bases). CDR1 and CDR2 (germline): MGHRA, YSYEKL. The CDR3 totals 17 residues. The V end was cut by 0 bases, the J end by 0 bases, with 11 bases between. The DNA for the CDR3 is TGCGCCAGCAGCCAAGATAGACGGGGCGCAACTAATGAAAAACTGTTTTTT. Encoded protein: CASSQDRRGATNEKLFF.

This chain joins TRBV27 and TRBJ2-5; the match to TRBD2 covers 7 bases. Judging by the DNA end, TRBJ2-7 fits better; the J call may be wrong. The length of the CDR3 is 15 residues. CDR1 is MNHEY and CDR2 is SMNVEV in the germline V gene (reference sequence). The CDR3 reads CASSLVAGSSYEQYF. The CDR3 bases are TGTGCCAGCAGTTTAGTAGCGGGCAGCTCCTACGAGCAGTACTTC.

This clone was counted a single time. The rearrangement links TRBV7-2 to TRBJ1-2; 7 bases map to TRBD1. There are 15 residues in the CDR3. Germline V gene sequence: CDR1 SGHTA, CDR2 FQGNSA. The trim removed 5 bases at V and 4 bases at J, leaving 10 bases unmatched. The CDR3 sequence: CASSLGDSSGYGYTF. Written as DNA, the CDR3 is TGTGCCAGCAGCCTGGGGGACAGTTCGGGCTATGGCTACACCTTC. The full variable domain, its missing parts supplied by reference TRBV7-2 and TRBJ1-2, is GAGVSQSPSNKVTEKGKDVELRCDPISGHTALYWYRQSLGQGLEFLIYFQGNSAPDKSGLPSDRFSAERTGGSVSTLTIQRTQQEDSAVYLCASSLGDSSGYGYTFGSGTRLTVV.

This clone was recorded a few times. The J gene is TRBJ2-5, the V gene TRBV19; possibly TRBD1 for D (5 bases). The germline V gene has CDR1 LNHDA and CDR2 SQIVND (reference sequence). V lost 5 bases, J lost 1 base, and 8 bases lay in between. This CDR3 contains 13 residues. CDR3 bases: TGTGCCAGTAGTTCCGACAGCCAAGAGACCCAGTACTTC. Amino acids: CASSSDSQETQYF.

Concerning this clone itself: Distinct nucleotide sequences in the sample also encode this CDR3. This chain connects TRBV6-4 to TRBJ2-6, with D uncertain. Trimming shortened V by 6 bases and J by 4 bases, and 7 bases separated the two germline ends. CDR1 and CDR2 (germline): MRHNA, SNTAGT. This CDR3 is 13 amino acids long. CDR3 residues: CASSESGANVLTF. CDR3 bases: TGTGCCAGCAGCGAGTCCGGGGCCAACGTCCTGACTTTC.

V usage is TRBV7-9 and J usage is TRBJ2-1; 7 bases fit TRBD1. V was pared by 5 bases and J by 4 bases, with 5 bases of the junction left unmatched. The CDR3 contains 14 residues. In germline, CDR1 is SEHNR, CDR2 FQNEAQ (reference sequence). The DNA of the CDR3 is TGTGCCAGCAGCGAGGGACAGATGTACAATGAGCAGTTCTTC. Translated: CASSEGQMYNEQFF.

The table lists this clone with a few counts. This sample also contains other DNA sequences that code for the same CDR3. The rearrangement joins TRBV7-2 to TRBJ1-2; possibly TRBD1 for D (5 bases). The germline CDR1 and CDR2 sequences are SGHTA and FQGNSA. The CDR3 contains 15 residues. With 3 bases removed from V and 2 bases from J, the gap between germline ends came to 13 bases. CDR3 region: CASSLNRQPNYGYTF. The CDR3 coding sequence is TGTGCCAGCAGCTTGAACCGACAGCCGAACTATGGCTACACCTTC.

The V gene is TRBV11-2, the J gene TRBJ1-1; TRBD1 matches 7 bases. Germline CDR1 and CDR2: SGHAT and FQNNGV. V trimming: 4 bases; J trimming: 1 base; junction bases outside the gene matches: 0. The CDR3 covers 13 residues. The CDR3 sequence is CASSWTGNTEAFF. The CDR3 DNA sequence: TGTGCCAGCAGCTGGACAGGGAACACTGAAGCTTTCTTT.

The chain links TRBV9 to TRBJ2-7; D gene unclear. V shed 0 bases and J shed 4 bases, with 11 bases lying between them. The CDR3 sequence is 14 residues long. The germline CDR1 and CDR2 sequences are SGDLS and YYNGEE. The chain's CDR3 is CASSVGYGPYEQYF. CDR3 DNA: TGTGCCAGCAGCGTAGGATACGGTCCTTACGAGCAGTACTTC.

The rearrangement joins TRBV19 to TRBJ1-1; perhaps TRBD1 as D (5 bases). The ends were cut back, 3 bases at V and 1 base at J, with 9 bases in the middle. The germline V gene encodes CDR1 LNHDA and CDR2 SQIVND (reference sequence). The length of the CDR3 is 14 residues. CDR3 sequence (DNA): TGTGCCAGTAGTATCGACAGCCCGAACACTGAAGCTTTCTTT. It yields the protein CASSIDSPNTEAFF.

The genes are TRBV7-2 and TRBJ2-5, with 7 bases lining up with TRBD1. The CDR3 is made up of 14 amino acids. Looked up from germline, CDR1 is SGHTA and CDR2 is FQGNSA. V was clipped by 6 bases and J by 2 bases; unmatched bases: 6. The CDR3 loop reads CASSSGQVQETQYF. In nucleotides, the CDR3 is TGTGCCAGCAGTTCCGGACAGGTTCAAGAGACCCAGTACTTC. Combining the CDR3 with reference TRBV7-2 and TRBJ2-5 gives the whole variable domain GAGVSQSPSNKVTEKGKDVELRCDPISGHTALYWYRQSLGQGLEFLIYFQGNSAPDKSGLPSDRFSAERTGGSVSTLTIQRTQQEDSAVYLCASSSGQVQETQYFGPGTRLLVL.